The clone carrying this TCR beta chain showed up just a few times. This specimen comes from a study of early T cells in non-severe SARS-CoV-2 infection. Study in general: Sequenced material consisted of bulk RNA (from unsorted whole blood), and chains were unpaired.

Trimming shortened V by 4 bases and J by 2 bases, and 19 bases separated the two germline ends. The germline V gene encodes CDR1 SGHAT and CDR2 FQNNGV. The CDR3 covers 17 residues. TCRdb re-called the 5' RACE reads with MiXCR, one entry per CDR3 protein. This repertoire shows 45,000 or so distinct CDR3 sequences, 20% to 25% found once; its top ten account for approximately 4.5%. The chain combines TRBV11-2 with TRBJ2-3; a possible D gene is TRBD2 (7 bases). The clonotype comes from an adult who was a healthcare worker with PCR-confirmed SARS-CoV-2 infection or an uninfected control (not recorded which). The sequencing here drew on whole blood, taken at baseline. The CDR3: CASSSRGAGAHTDTQYF. DNA of the CDR3: TGTGCCAGCAGCTCCCGGGGGGCGGGGGCTCACACAGATACGCAGTATTTT.